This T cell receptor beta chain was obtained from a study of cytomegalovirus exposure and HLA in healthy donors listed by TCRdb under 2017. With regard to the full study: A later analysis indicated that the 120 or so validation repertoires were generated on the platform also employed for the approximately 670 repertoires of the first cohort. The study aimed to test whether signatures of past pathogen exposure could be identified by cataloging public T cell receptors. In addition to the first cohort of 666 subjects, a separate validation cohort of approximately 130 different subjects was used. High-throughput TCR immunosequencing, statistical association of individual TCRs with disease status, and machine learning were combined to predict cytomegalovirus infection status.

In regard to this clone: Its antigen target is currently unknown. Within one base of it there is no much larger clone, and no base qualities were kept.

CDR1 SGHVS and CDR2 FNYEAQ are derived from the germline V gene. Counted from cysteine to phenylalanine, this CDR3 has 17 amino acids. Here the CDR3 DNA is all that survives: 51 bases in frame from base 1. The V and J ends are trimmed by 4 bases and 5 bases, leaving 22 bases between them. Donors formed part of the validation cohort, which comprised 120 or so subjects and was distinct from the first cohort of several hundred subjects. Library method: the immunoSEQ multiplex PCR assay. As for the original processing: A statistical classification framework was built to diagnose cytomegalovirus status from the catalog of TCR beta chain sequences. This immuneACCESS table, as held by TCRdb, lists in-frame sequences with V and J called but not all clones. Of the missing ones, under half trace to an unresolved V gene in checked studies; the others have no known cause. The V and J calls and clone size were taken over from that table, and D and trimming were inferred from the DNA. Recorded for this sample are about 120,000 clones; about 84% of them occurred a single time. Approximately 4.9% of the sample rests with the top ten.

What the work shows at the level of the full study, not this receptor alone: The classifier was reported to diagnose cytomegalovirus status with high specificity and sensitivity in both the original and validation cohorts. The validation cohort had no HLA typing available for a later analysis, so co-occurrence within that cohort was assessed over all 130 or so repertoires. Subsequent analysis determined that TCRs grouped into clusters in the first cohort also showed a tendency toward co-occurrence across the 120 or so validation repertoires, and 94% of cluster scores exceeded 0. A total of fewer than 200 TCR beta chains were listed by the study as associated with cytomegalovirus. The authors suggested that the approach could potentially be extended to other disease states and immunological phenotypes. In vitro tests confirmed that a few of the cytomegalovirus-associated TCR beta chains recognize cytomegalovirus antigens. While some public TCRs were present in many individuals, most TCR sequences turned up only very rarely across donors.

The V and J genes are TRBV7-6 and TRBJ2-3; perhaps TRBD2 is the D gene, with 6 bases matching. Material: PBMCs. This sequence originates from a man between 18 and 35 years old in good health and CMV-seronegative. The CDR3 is CASSSPLGGVQLDTQYF. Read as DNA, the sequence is TGTGCCAGCAGCTCGCCTCTCGGGGGAGTCCAGTTAGATACGCAGTATTTT.